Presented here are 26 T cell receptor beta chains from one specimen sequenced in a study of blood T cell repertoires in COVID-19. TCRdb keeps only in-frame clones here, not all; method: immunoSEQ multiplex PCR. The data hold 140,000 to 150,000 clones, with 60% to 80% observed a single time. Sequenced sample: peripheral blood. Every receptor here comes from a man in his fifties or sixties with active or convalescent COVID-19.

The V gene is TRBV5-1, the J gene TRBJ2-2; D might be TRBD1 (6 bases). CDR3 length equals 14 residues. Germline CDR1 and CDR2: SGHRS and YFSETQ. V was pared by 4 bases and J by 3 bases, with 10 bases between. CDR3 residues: CASSQDSYTGELFF. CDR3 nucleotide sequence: TGCGCCAGCAGCCAGGACAGTTACACCGGGGAGCTGTTTTTT.

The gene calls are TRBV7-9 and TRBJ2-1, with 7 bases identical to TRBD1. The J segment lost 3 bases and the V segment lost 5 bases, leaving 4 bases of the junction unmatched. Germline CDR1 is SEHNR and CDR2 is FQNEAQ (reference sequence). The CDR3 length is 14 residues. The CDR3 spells CASSMDRNYNEQFF. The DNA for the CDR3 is TGTGCCAGCAGCATGGACAGGAACTACAATGAGCAGTTCTTC.

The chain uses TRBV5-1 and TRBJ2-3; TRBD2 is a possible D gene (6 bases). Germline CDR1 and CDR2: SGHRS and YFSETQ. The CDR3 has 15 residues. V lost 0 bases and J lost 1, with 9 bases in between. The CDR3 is CASSLVGGGTDTQYF. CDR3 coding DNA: TGCGCCAGCAGCTTGGTCGGGGGTGGCACAGATACGCAGTATTTT.

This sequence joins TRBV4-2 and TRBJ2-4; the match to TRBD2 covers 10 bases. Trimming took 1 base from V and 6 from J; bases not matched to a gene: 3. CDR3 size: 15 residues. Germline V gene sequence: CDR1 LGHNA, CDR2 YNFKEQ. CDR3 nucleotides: TGTGCCAGCAGCCAAGTACTAGCGGGACCAAACATTCAGTACTTC. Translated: CASSQVLAGPNIQYF.

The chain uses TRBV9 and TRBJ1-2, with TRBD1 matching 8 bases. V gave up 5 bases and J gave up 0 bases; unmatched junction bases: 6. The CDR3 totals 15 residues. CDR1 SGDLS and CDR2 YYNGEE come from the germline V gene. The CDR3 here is CASRPGQGTNYGYTF. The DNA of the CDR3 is TGTGCCAGCAGACCTGGACAGGGCACTAACTATGGCTACACCTTC.

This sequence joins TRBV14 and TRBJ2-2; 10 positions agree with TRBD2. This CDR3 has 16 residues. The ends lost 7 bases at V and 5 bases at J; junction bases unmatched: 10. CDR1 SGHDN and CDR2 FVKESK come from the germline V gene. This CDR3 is CASNPLAGEGTGELFF. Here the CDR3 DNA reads TGTGCCAGCAACCCGCTAGCGGGAGAGGGGACCGGGGAGCTGTTTTTT.

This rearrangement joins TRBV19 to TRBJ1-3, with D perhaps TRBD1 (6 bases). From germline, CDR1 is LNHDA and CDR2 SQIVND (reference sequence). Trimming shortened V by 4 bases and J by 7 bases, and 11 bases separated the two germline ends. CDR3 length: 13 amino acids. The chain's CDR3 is CASSTAGANTIYF. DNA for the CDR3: TGTGCCAGTAGTACCGCAGGGGCGAACACCATATATTTT.

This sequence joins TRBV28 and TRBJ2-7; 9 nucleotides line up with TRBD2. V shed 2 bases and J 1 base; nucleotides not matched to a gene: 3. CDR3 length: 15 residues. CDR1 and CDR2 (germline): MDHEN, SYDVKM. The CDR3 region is CASSLMREGSYEQYF. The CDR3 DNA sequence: TGTGCCAGCAGTTTAATGCGGGAGGGGTCCTACGAGCAGTACTTC.

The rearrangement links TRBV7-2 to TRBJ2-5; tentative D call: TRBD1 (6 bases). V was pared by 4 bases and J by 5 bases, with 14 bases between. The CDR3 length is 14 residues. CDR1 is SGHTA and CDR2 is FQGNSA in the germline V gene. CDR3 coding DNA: TGTGCCAGCAGCTCTACAGGGTTCCGTGAGACCCAGTACTTC. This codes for CASSSTGFRETQYF.

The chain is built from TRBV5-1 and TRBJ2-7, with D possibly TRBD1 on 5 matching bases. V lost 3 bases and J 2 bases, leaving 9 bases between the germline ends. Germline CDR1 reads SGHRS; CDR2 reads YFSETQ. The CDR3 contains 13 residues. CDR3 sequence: CASSSDTAYEQYF. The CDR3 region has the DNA TGCGCCAGCAGCTCGGACACCGCCTACGAGCAGTACTTC.

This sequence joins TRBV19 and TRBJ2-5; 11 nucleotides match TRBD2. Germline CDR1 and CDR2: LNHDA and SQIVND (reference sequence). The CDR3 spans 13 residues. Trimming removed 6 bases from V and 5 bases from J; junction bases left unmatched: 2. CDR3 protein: CASRLAGVETQYF. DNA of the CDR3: TGTGCCAGTAGACTAGCGGGAGTGGAGACCCAGTACTTC.

The CDR3, as DNA: TGTGCCAGCAGCCAAGGGACAGGAAGAACTAATGAAAAACTGTTTTTT. As protein: CASSQGTGRTNEKLFF. The chain couples TRBV3-1 (or the pseudogene TRBV3-2) to TRBJ1-4; 7 positions agree with TRBD1. Trimming removed 1 base from V and 1 base from J; junction bases left unmatched: 3. CDR3 length: 16 amino acids. Germline V gene data show CDR1 as LGHDT and CDR2 as YNNKEL (reference sequence).

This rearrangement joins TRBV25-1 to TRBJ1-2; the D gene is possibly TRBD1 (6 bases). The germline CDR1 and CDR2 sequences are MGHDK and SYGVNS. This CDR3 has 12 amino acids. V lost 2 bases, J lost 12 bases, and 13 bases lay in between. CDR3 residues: CASSEGWDKHTF. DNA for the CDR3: TGTGCCAGCAGTGAAGGATGGGACAAACACACCTTC.

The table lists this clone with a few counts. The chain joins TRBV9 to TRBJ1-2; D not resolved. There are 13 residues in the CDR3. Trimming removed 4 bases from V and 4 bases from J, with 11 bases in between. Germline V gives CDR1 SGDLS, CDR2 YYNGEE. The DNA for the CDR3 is TGTGCCAGCAGCTTATCCGGAGGCTATGGCTACACCTTC. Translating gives CASSLSGGYGYTF.

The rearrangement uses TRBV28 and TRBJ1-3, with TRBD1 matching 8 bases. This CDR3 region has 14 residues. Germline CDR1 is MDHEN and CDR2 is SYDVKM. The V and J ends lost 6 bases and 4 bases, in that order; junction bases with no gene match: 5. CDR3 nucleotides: TGTGCCAGCAGCCAGGGGGCGGGAGGAAACACCATATATTTT. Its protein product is CASSQGAGGNTIYF.

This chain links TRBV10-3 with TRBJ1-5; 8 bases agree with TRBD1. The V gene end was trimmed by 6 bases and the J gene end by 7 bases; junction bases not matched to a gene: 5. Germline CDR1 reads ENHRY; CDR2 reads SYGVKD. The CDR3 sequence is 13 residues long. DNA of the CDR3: TGTGCCATCAGGGACAGGGAGGGCCAGCCCCAGCATTTT. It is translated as CAIRDREGQPQHF.

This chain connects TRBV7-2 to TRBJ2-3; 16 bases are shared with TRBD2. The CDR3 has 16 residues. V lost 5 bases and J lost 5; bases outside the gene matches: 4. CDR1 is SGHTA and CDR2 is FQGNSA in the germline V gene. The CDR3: CASSRGTSGRGDTQYF. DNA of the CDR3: TGTGCCAGCAGCAGAGGGACTAGCGGGAGGGGAGATACGCAGTATTTT.

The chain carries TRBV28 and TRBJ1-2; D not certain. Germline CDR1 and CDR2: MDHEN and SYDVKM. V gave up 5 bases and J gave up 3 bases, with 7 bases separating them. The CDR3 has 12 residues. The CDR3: CASSDRDYGYTF. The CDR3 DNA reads TGTGCCAGCAGTGACCGGGACTATGGCTACACCTTC.

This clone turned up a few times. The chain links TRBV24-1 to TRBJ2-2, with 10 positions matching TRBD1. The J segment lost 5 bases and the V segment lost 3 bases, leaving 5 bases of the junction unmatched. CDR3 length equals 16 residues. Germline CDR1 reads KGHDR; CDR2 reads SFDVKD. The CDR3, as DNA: TGTGCCACCAGTGATACCGGACAGGGGGGAACCGGGGAGCTGTTTTTT. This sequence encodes CATSDTGQGGTGELFF.

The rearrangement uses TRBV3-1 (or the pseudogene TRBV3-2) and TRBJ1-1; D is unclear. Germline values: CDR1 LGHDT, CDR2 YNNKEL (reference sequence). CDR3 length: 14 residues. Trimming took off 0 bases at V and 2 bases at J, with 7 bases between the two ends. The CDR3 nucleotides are TGTGCCAGCAGCCAAGAGTACACAAACACTGAAGCTTTCTTT. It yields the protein CASSQEYTNTEAFF.

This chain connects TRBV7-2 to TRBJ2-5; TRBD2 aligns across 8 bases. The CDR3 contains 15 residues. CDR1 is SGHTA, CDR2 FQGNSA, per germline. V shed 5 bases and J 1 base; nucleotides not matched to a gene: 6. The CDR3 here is CASSRRTSPQETQYF. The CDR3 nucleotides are TGTGCCAGCAGCAGGAGGACTAGCCCCCAAGAGACCCAGTACTTC.

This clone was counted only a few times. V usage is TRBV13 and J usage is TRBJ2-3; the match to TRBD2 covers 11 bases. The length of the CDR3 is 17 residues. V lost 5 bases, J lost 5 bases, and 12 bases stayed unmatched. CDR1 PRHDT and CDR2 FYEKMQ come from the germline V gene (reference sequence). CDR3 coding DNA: TGTGCCAGCAGCGATATACTAGCGGGAGTTGGGGGAGATACGCAGTATTTT. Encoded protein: CASSDILAGVGGDTQYF.

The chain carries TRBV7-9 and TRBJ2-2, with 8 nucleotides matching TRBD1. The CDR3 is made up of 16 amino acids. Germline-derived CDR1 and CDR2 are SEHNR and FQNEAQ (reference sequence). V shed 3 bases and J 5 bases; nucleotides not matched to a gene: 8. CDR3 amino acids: CASSLPTGAITGELFF. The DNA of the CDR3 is TGTGCCAGCAGCTTGCCGACAGGGGCCATTACCGGGGAGCTGTTTTTT.

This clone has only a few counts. In nucleotides, the CDR3 is TGTGCCAGCAGCCAAGAGCAGCGGGAGATCGGTACGCAGTATTTT. The encoded protein is CASSQEQREIGTQYF. The chain couples TRBV3-1 (or the pseudogene TRBV3-2) to TRBJ2-3; TRBD2 agrees at 8 bases. The germline V gene encodes CDR1 LGHDT and CDR2 YNNKEL (reference sequence). The V gene end was trimmed by 0 bases and the J gene end by 8 bases; junction bases not matched to a gene: 7. The CDR3 totals 15 residues.

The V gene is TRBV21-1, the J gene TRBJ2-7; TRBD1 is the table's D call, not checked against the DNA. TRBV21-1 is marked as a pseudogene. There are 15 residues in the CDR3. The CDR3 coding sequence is TGTGCCAGCAGCAAAGAGGACAGGGAGTCCTACGAGCAGTACTTC. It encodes CASSKEDRESYEQYF.

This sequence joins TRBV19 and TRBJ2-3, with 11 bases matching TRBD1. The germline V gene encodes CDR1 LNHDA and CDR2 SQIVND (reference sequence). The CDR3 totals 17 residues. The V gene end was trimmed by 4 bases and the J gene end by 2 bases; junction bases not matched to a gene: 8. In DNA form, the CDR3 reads TGTGCCAGTAGTAGGGACAGGGGGACCCTCATCACAGATACGCAGTATTTT. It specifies CASSRDRGTLITDTQYF.